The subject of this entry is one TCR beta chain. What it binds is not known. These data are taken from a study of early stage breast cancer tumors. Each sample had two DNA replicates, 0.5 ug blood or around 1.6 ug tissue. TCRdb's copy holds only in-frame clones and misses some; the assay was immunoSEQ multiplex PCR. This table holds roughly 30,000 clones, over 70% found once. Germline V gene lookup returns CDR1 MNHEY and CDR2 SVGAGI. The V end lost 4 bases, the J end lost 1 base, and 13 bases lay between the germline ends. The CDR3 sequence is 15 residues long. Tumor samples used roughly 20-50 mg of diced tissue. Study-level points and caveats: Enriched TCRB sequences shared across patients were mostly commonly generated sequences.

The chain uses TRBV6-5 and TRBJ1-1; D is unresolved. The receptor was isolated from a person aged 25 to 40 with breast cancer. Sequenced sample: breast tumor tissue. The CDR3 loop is CASSSYEGGNTEAFF. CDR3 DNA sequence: TGTGCCAGCAGTTCCTACGAGGGTGGGAACACTGAAGCTTTCTTT.